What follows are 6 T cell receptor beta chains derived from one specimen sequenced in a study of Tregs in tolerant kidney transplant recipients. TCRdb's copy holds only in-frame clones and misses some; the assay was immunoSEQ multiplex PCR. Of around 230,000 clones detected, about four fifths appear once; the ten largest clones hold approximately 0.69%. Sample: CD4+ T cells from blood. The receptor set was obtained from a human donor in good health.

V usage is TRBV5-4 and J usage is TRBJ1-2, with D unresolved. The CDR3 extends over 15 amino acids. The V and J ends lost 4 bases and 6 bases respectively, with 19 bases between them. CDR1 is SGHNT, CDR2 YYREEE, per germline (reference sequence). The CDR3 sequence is CASSPYTGWEDGYTF. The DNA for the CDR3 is TGTGCCAGCAGCCCCTACACGGGTTGGGAGGATGGCTACACCTTC. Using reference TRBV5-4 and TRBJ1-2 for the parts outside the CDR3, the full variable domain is ETGVTQSPTHLIKTRGQQVTLRCSSQSGHNTVSWYQQALGQGPQFIFQYYREEENGRGNFPPRFSGLQFPNYSSELNVNALELDDSALYLCASSPYTGWEDGYTFGSGTRLTVV.

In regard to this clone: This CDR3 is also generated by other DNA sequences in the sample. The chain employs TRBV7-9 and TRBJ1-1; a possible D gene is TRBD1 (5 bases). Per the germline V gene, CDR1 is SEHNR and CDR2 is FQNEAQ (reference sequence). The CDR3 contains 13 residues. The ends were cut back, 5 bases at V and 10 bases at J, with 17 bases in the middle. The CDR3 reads CASSHQVQEGAFF. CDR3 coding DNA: TGTGCCAGCAGCCACCAGGTACAGGAAGGAGCTTTCTTT.

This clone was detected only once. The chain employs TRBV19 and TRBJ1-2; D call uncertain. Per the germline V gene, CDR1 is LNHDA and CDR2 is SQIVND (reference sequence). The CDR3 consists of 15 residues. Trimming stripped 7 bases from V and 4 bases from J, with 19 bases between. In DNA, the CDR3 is TGTGCCAGTAAGGTTGATGGGGAACAGTTCTATGGCTACACCTTC. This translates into CASKVDGEQFYGYTF.

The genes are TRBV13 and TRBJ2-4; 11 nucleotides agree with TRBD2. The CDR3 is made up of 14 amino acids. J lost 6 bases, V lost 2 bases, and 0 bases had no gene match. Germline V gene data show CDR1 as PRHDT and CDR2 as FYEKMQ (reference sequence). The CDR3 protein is CASSLLAGGNIQYF. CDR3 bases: TGTGCCAGCAGCTTACTAGCGGGAGGAAACATTCAGTACTTC.

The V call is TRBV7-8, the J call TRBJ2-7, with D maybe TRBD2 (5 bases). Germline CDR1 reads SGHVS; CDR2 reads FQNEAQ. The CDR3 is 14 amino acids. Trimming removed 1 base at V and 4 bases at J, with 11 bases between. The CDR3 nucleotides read TGTGCCAGCAGCTTAGGTTCCCTAGCTTACGAGCAGTACTTC. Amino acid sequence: CASSLGSLAYEQYF.

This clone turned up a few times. CDR3 residues: CASSQSGVNEKLFF. CDR3 in DNA: TGCGCCAGCAGCCAGAGTGGAGTTAATGAAAAACTGTTTTTT. This chain connects TRBV5-1 to TRBJ1-4; D call uncertain. The V end was cut by 4 bases, the J end by 4 bases, with 11 bases between. Germline loops: CDR1 SGHRS, CDR2 YFSETQ. The CDR3 consists of 14 residues. The full variable domain, rest sourced from reference TRBV5-1 and TRBJ1-4, is KAGVTQTPRYLIKTRGQQVTLSCSPISGHRSVSWYQQTPGQGLQFLFEYFSETQRNKGNFPGRFSGRQFSNSRSEMNVSTLELGDSALYLCASSQSGVNEKLFFGSGTQLSVL.